These 26 T cell receptor beta chains originate from one sample sequenced in a study of shared clonotypes between healthy human individuals. Assay: immunoSEQ multiplex PCR; the TCRdb copy retains only in-frame clones and omits some. Found here are millions of clones, just under 95% of them singletons; the top ten hold about 1.1%. In the naive CD8 group, cells lacked CD45RO and were positively selected for CCR7, so terminally differentiated effector memory CD45RA+ cells were left out. The source material was naive CD8+ T cells sorted from blood. The receptor set was obtained from a man in his late teens or twenties in good health.

The chain recombines TRBV21-1 with TRBJ2-2; TRBD1, the table's D call, was not compared with the DNA. TRBV21-1 constitutes a pseudogene. There are 16 residues in the CDR3. The CDR3 region has the DNA TGTGCCAGCGAAGCTAGTAAGGACAGTAACACCGGGGAGCTGTTTTTT. Translating it yields CASEASKDSNTGELFF.

With regard to this clone: This specimen includes other DNA sequences encoding the same CDR3. The V call is TRBV9, the J call TRBJ2-3; no clear D. CDR3 length: 14 residues. CDR1 is SGDLS, CDR2 YYNGEE, per germline. V was shortened by 0 bases and J by 0 bases, with 5 bases between the two germline ends. CDR3 sequence reads: CASSVVGSTDTQYF. DNA for the CDR3: TGTGCCAGCAGCGTAGTCGGGAGCACAGATACGCAGTATTTT.

This clone is a singleton in its sample. The CDR3 DNA reads TGTGCCAGCAGTTACTCGCGAACTCAGATGAACACTGAAGCTTTCTTT. Protein: CASSYSRTQMNTEAFF. The V and J genes are TRBV6-5 and TRBJ1-1; D gene uncertain. Trimming left V 0 bases short and J 0 bases short, with 11 bases between. CDR1 and CDR2 (germline): MNHEY, SVGAGI. CDR3 length equals 16 residues.

The chain's CDR3 is CASTLGGGTDTQYF. The CDR3 bases are TGTGCCAGTACGCTAGGGGGGGGCACAGATACGCAGTATTTT. The chain couples TRBV19 to TRBJ2-3, with a tentative D call TRBD2 (7 bases). Germline lookup yields CDR1 LNHDA and CDR2 SQIVND (reference sequence). V shed 7 bases and J shed 1 base, with 12 bases lying between them. The CDR3 consists of 14 residues.

The chain has TRBV4-1 and TRBJ2-7; the match to TRBD1 covers 10 bases. This CDR3 region has 16 residues. Germline V gene data show CDR1 as MGHRA and CDR2 as YSYEKL. The ends lost 0 bases at V and 6 bases at J; junction bases unmatched: 8. The CDR3 here is CASSQDARQGAREQYF. The CDR3 coding sequence is TGCGCCAGCAGCCAAGATGCGAGACAGGGGGCTCGCGAGCAGTACTTC.

Details on this clone: The sample contains more than one DNA sequence encoding this CDR3. The chain is built from TRBV6-6 and TRBJ2-7; possible D gene TRBD1, 6 bases. This CDR3 region has 12 residues. CDR1 MNHNY and CDR2 SVGAGI come from the germline V gene (reference sequence). The V end was cut by 5 bases, the J end by 4 bases, with 9 bases between. CDR3 coding DNA: TGTGCCAGCAGTACTCAGGGGTACGAGCAGTACTTC. Translated, it gives CASSTQGYEQYF.

The V call is TRBV27, the J call TRBJ2-7; D is perhaps TRBD1 (5 bases). Trimming took 5 bases from V and 1 from J, leaving 6 bases between them. Germline V gene data show CDR1 as MNHEY and CDR2 as SMNVEV (reference sequence). The CDR3 is 12 residues long. CDR3 in DNA: TGTGCCAGCAGTGGGGCGTCCTACGAGCAGTACTTC. This gives the protein CASSGASYEQYF.

The chain uses TRBV4-1 and TRBJ1-5; D unclear. The germline gives CDR1 MGHRA, CDR2 YSYEKL. The CDR3 runs to 18 residues. V shed 0 bases and J shed 0 bases, with 15 bases lying between them. As DNA, the CDR3 is TGCGCCAGCAGCCAAGAACCGGCCCTTACGGTTAGCAATCAGCCCCAGCATTTT. This sequence encodes CASSQEPALTVSNQPQHF.

This sequence joins TRBV10-2 and TRBJ2-7; TRBD2 might be the D (6 bases). V was clipped by 9 bases and J by 2 bases, with 14 bases between them. From germline, CDR1 is WSHSY and CDR2 SAAADI. CDR3 length: 13 amino acids. CDR3 amino acids: CASGGGPPYEQYF. CDR3 sequence (DNA): TGCGCCAGTGGGGGAGGACCGCCCTACGAGCAGTACTTC.

The J gene is TRBJ1-4, the V gene TRBV6-5; D is undetermined. This CDR3 is built from 16 residues. The V end was cut by 0 bases, the J end by 4 bases, with 12 bases between. In germline, CDR1 is MNHEY, CDR2 SVGAGI. The DNA of the CDR3 is TGTGCCAGCAGTTACTCGTACGGGGAAGATAATGAAAAACTGTTTTTT. It yields the protein CASSYSYGEDNEKLFF.

The chain joins TRBV7-9 to TRBJ2-3, with D perhaps matching TRBD2 (6 bases). V was clipped by 3 bases and J by 1 base, with 11 bases between them. This CDR3 is 15 amino acids long. Germline CDR1 and CDR2: SEHNR and FQNEAQ (reference sequence). CDR3 coding DNA: TGTGCCAGCAGCTTGGGGGGACTTCGCACAGATACGCAGTATTTT. It translates to CASSLGGLRTDTQYF. The full variable domain, rest sourced from reference TRBV7-9 and TRBJ2-3, is DTGVSQNPRHKITKRGQNVTFRCDPISEHNRLYWYRQTLGQGPEFLTYFQNEAQLEKSRLLSDRFSAERPKGSFSTLEIQRTEQGDSAMYLCASSLGGLRTDTQYFGPGTRLTVL.

DNA for the CDR3: TGCGCCAGCAGCCAGGTACGACCGGGACTAGCGGGTCTGTACAATGAGCAGTTCTTC. Translating gives CASSQVRPGLAGLYNEQFF. The rearrangement uses TRBV4-1 and TRBJ2-1; TRBD2 agrees at 12 bases. V lost 3 bases and J lost 4; bases outside the gene matches: 13. The CDR3 spans 19 residues. Looked up from germline, CDR1 is MGHRA and CDR2 is YSYEKL.

This rearrangement joins TRBV13 to TRBJ2-1; the D gene is possibly TRBD1 (6 bases). This CDR3 spans 15 amino acids. From germline, CDR1 is PRHDT and CDR2 FYEKMQ (reference sequence). Trimming took off 3 bases at V and 2 bases at J, with 11 bases between the two ends. CDR3 coding DNA: TGTGCCAGCAGCTTGGACAGCGGAACCTACAATGAGCAGTTCTTC. Translating it yields CASSLDSGTYNEQFF.

V usage is TRBV7-3 and J usage is TRBJ2-5; D gene unclear. Germline V gene sequence: CDR1 SGHTA, CDR2 FQGTGA. The CDR3 is 13 residues long. The germline V and J ends were trimmed by 5 bases and 5 bases, with 12 bases remaining between them. The CDR3 sequence: CASSAHDEETQYF. CDR3 in DNA: TGTGCCAGCAGCGCCCATGATGAGGAGACCCAGTACTTC. The full variable domain, completed using reference TRBV7-3 and TRBJ2-5, is GAGVSQTPSNKVTEKGKYVELRCDPISGHTALYWYRQSLGQGPEFLIYFQGTGAADDSGLPNDRFFAVRPEGSVSTLKIQRTERGDSAVYLCASSAHDEETQYFGPGTRLLVL.

The V gene is TRBV9, the J gene TRBJ2-3; TRBD2 aligns across 10 bases. Germline lookup yields CDR1 SGDLS and CDR2 YYNGEE. With 3 bases clipped from V and 2 bases from J, the junction kept 6 bases outside the gene matches. The CDR3 is 16 residues long. The CDR3 bases are TGTGCCAGCAGCGAGGGGACTAGCGCAGCCACAGATACGCAGTATTTT. As protein: CASSEGTSAATDTQYF.

The chain uses TRBV27 and TRBJ1-3; D is undetermined. CDR3 length: 14 amino acids. Trimming removed 8 bases at V and 3 bases at J, with 14 bases between. Germline V gene sequence: CDR1 MNHEY, CDR2 SMNVEV (reference sequence). For the CDR3, the DNA is TGTGCCAGCTGCTCTTCTGGGCTTGGAAACACCATATATTTT. The encoded protein is CASCSSGLGNTIYF.

V usage is TRBV27 and J usage is TRBJ1-2; the D gene is possibly TRBD1 (6 bases). Deletions cut 6 bases from V and 1 base from J, with 12 bases between. This CDR3 region has 14 residues. The germline V gene encodes CDR1 MNHEY and CDR2 SMNVEV (reference sequence). The CDR3: CASRPGALNYGYTF. The CDR3 nucleotides are TGTGCCAGCAGGCCGGGGGCCCTTAACTATGGCTACACCTTC.

A single count supports this clone. This sequence joins TRBV27 and TRBJ1-2, with TRBD1 matching over 7 bases. Unmatched junction bases numbered 7, after V lost 6 bases and J lost 6 bases. Per the germline V gene, CDR1 is MNHEY and CDR2 is SMNVEV (reference sequence). This CDR3 region has 13 residues. The CDR3 sequence: CASSPQGLHGYTF. The CDR3 region has the DNA TGTGCCAGCAGCCCACAGGGGCTCCATGGCTACACCTTC.

This chain links TRBV28 with TRBJ1-5; 9 nucleotides agree with TRBD1. This CDR3 has 14 residues. Germline lookup yields CDR1 MDHEN and CDR2 SYDVKM. V lost 5 bases and J lost 6; bases outside the gene matches: 5. The CDR3 loop is CASSGGTGSQPQHF. CDR3 bases: TGTGCCAGCAGTGGCGGGACAGGGAGTCAGCCCCAGCATTTT.

This chain connects TRBV5-4 to TRBJ2-3; 11 bases match TRBD2. The CDR3 sequence is 15 residues long. Germline-derived CDR1 and CDR2 are SGHNT and YYREEE (reference sequence). V shed 5 bases, J shed 5 bases, and the junction held 7 bases outside the gene matches. The CDR3 nucleotides are TGTGCCAGCAGATTAGCGGGGGGGCCAGAAGATACGCAGTATTTT. It translates to CASRLAGGPEDTQYF.

The rearrangement uses TRBV27 and TRBJ2-7, with D possibly being TRBD1 (5 bases). Per the germline V gene, CDR1 is MNHEY and CDR2 is SMNVEV (reference sequence). V was pared by 4 bases and J by 7 bases, with 14 bases between. The CDR3 is 13 amino acids. The CDR3: CASSWGPSTEQYF. CDR3 nucleotides: TGTGCCAGCAGTTGGGGCCCTTCTACGGAGCAGTACTTC.

This sequence joins TRBV29-1 and TRBJ1-1; D perhaps matches TRBD1 (5 bases). The length of the CDR3 is 13 residues. Germline V gene lookup returns CDR1 SQVTM and CDR2 ANQGSEA. The germline V and J ends were trimmed by 6 bases and 0 bases, with 11 bases remaining between them. CDR3 loop: CSVVGELNTEAFF. DNA of the CDR3: TGCAGCGTCGTAGGGGAGTTGAACACTGAAGCTTTCTTT.

The DNA of the CDR3 is TGTGCCAGCAGCTTGGGGGACGGAGTTTACGAGCAGTACTTC. This gives the protein CASSLGDGVYEQYF. The chain is built from TRBV27 and TRBJ2-7, with D perhaps assigned TRBD1 or TRBD2 (5 bases each). The germline CDR1 and CDR2 sequences are MNHEY and SMNVEV (reference sequence). Trimming took off 6 bases at V and 4 bases at J, with 16 bases between the two ends. This CDR3 contains 14 residues.

The chain carries TRBV7-9 and TRBJ1-2; D remains ambiguous. The V gene lost 2 bases and the J gene lost 2 bases, with 3 bases spanning the gap. Germline V gene lookup returns CDR1 SEHNR and CDR2 FQNEAQ (reference sequence). The CDR3 is 12 residues long. The DNA for the CDR3 is TGTGCCAGCAGCTTAATGAACTATGGCTACACCTTC. It specifies CASSLMNYGYTF.

The chain links TRBV18 to TRBJ2-3; D remains ambiguous. The CDR3 loop spans 12 amino acids. CDR1 and CDR2 from the germline V gene are KGHSH and LQKENI. Between the trimmed V and J ends, which lost 0 bases and 7 bases, there was a span of 5 bases. This chain's CDR3 is CASSPPGNTQYF. The CDR3 bases are TGTGCCAGCTCACCACCGGGAAATACGCAGTATTTT. The variable domain in full, with the rest retrieved from reference TRBV18 and TRBJ2-3, is NAGVMQNPRHLVRRRGQEARLRCSPMKGHSHVYWYRQLPEEGLKFMVYLQKENIIDESGMPKERFSAEFPKEGPSILRIQQVVRGDSAAYFCASSPPGNTQYFGPGTRLTVL.

This chain connects TRBV9 to TRBJ1-2; D perhaps matches TRBD1 (5 bases). The V end was cut by 0 bases, the J end by 4 bases, with 10 bases between. The CDR3 is 14 residues long. In germline, CDR1 is SGDLS, CDR2 YYNGEE. Here the CDR3 reads CASSVGEGTYGYTF. CDR3 coding DNA: TGTGCCAGCAGCGTAGGTGAGGGGACCTATGGCTACACCTTC. Combining the CDR3 with reference TRBV9 and TRBJ1-2 gives the whole variable domain DSGVTQTPKHLITATGQRVTLRCSPRSGDLSVYWYQQSLDQGLQFLIQYYNGEERAKGNILERFSAQQFPDLHSELNLSSLELGDSALYFCASSVGEGTYGYTFGSGTRLTVV.